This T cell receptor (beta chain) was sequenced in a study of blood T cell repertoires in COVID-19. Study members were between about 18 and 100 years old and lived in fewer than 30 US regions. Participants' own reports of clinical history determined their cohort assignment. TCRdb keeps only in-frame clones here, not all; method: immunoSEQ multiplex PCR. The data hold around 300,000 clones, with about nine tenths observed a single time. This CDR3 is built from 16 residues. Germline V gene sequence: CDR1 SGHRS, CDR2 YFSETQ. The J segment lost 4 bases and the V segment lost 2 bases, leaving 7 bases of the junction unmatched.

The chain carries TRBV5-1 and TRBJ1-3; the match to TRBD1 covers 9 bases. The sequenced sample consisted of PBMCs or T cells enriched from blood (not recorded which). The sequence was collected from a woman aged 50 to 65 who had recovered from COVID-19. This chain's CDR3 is CASSFTSGQGGNTIYF. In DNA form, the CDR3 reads TGCGCCAGCAGCTTTACATCGGGACAGGGCGGAAACACCATATATTTT.